This TCR beta chain was recorded in a study of vaccination and CD4 T cells after COVID-19. Study as a whole: Ranging from 14 to 241, the interval between dose two and post-vaccine sampling had a median of 72 days.

Treatment here: approximately 11-day PBMC culture with coronavirus spike peptide pools or control peptides (ViraFEST assay). A note on this clonotype: What it recognizes is unknown. A read error may account for a junction end that differs from germline.

The Oncomine TCR Beta short-read assay generated sequence data from the DNA of cultured CD4+ T cells. TCRdb independently ran MiXCR on the PCR reads; one entry per CDR3 protein. The sample includes about 16,000 distinct CDR3 sequences, about two fifths of them seen just once. The clonotype was recovered from a human donor who had recovered from COVID-19. This material consisted of CD4+ T cells from blood, cultured in vitro, taken after SARS-CoV-2 vaccination.

The CDR3 here is CVSRHLRGSYGYTF. CDR3 sequence (DNA): TGTGTCAGCAGACACCTACGGGGAAGCTATGGCTACACCTTC. The chain employs TRBV6-1 and TRBJ1-2, with D uncertain. The V gene's germline CDR1 is MNHNS and CDR2 SASEGT. The CDR3 spans 14 residues.